This T cell receptor (beta chain) originates from a study of blood T cell repertoires in COVID-19. Study summary: T cells, B-cell-depleted T cells, or PBMCs provided the cDNA or gDNA that served as material.

Some clones are missing from TCRdb's copy, which holds only in-frame ones; the method was immunoSEQ multiplex PCR. The data hold about 250,000 clones, with 70% to 90% observed a single time. CDR3 length: 15 amino acids. The germline gives CDR1 GTSNPN, CDR2 SVGIG (reference sequence). Seattle researchers signed up patients amid active infection and tracked them longitudinally. The chain employs TRBV30 and TRBJ1-5, with D possibly TRBD1 on 5 matching bases. The clonotype was recovered from a woman in her thirties with COVID-19, enrolled during active disease. The sequencing sample was made of peripheral blood. The CDR3 sequence is CAPPKIRRGIQPQHF. Here the CDR3 DNA reads TGTGCTCCACCCAAAATTAGACGGGGGATTCAGCCCCAGCATTTT.